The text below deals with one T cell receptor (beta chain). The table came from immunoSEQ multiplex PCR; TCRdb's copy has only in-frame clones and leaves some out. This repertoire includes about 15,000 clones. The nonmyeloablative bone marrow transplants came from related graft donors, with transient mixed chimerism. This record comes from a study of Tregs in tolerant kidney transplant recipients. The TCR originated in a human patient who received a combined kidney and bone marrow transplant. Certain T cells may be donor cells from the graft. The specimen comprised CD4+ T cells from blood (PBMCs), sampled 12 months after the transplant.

The part of the CDR3 DNA that was read is TGTGCCAGCAGCCCCGGGTGGTCCCAAGAGACC. Protein sequence: CASSPGWSQET. The CDR3 reads in full as CASSPGWSQETQYF. The chain carries TRBV12-3 or TRBV12-4 and TRBJ2-5, with D unclear. The read ends 3 residues shy of where the CDR3 ends; the end is completed using the germline J gene. Between the trimmed V and J ends, which lost 6 bases and 1 base, there was a span of 12 bases. The length of the CDR3 is 14 residues.